Sequencing of this T cell receptor (beta chain) was carried out in a study of regulatory T cells in long-lasting Graves disease (dated by TCRdb to the early 2020s). About the investigation overall: Antithyroid drugs had been taken for less than 3 months by newly diagnosed Graves' disease patients. Peripheral blood TCR sequencing and RNA sequencing compared persistent Graves' disease patients with newly diagnosed Graves' disease patients. The study was conducted in China and was registered as a clinical trial. A total of 33 samples underwent TCR sequencing, from about 13 patients with persistent Graves' disease and approximately 20 patients with newly diagnosed Graves' disease.

This clonotype was seen more than once but under ten times. No cognate antigen has been identified for it. The sample holds no much larger clone one base away, and base qualities are not on file. The meaning of the sample's time point label: newly diagnosed GD, antithyroid drugs for less than 3 months. For both TCR sequencing and RNA sequencing, RNA was extracted from PBMCs in TRIzol. Graves' disease was diagnosed according to American Thyroid Association guidelines. Recruitment of patients was carried out at an endocrinology department in Xi'an, China. From each patient, 8 to 10 milliliters of peripheral blood was collected into an EDTA anticoagulant tube. Ficoll Paque Plus density gradient separation was used to isolate PBMCs, and no further T cell sorting was done. An Agilent 2100 Bioanalyzer and agarose gel were used to check RNA quality, while a NanoDrop 2000 measured RNA concentration. The library was made by multiplex PCR. The listed sequencing device is Illumina HiSeq 4000. iRepertoire HTBI primers and Arm-PCR amplification of CDR3 regions were used to construct TCR beta libraries. Before sequencing, the PCR products went through gel purification. Per the original workflow: A total of roughly 58 TRBV and some 15 TRBJ segments were identified across samples and were used for gene usage analysis of CDR3 amino acid clonotypes. COPE and FqMerger were used to merge the filtered high-quality paired reads into contigs. Contigs were aligned with BLAST to IMGT TRBV, TRBD and TRBJ reference genes, and CDR3 was defined per IMGT. Any clonotype with a frequency above 0.1% was counted as a highly expanded clone. Shannon entropy was used to measure repertoire diversity, and the Gini coefficient was used to measure V-J evenness. Public clonotypes were defined as clonotypes shared by more than one individual. TCRdb handled the public reads itself, with Q25 trimming in fastp and clone calling in MiXCR, and kept productive beta chains. Here each entry gathers all rows of one CDR3 protein and keeps the most common genes and DNA. The V and J calls come from TCRdb's annotation, not from the publication. The sample data list 500,000 or so distinct CDR3 sequences, and around 15% of these were observed just once. About 12% of the sample comes from the top ten.

Trimming removed 4 bases from V and 3 bases from J, leaving 15 bases between the germline ends. From its cysteine to its phenylalanine, the CDR3 spans 15 amino acids. Just CDR3 DNA is preserved here, 45 bases in frame from base 1. In the germline V gene (reference sequence), CDR1 corresponds to SEHNR and CDR2 to FQNEAQ. What the study reported, not specific to this receptor: The study examined only peripheral blood because the primary lesion, thyroid tissue, could not be accessed. TRBV28, TRBJ1-2 and TRBJ2-5 were preferentially used in persistent disease, while TRBV20-1 and TRBJ2-1 were favored in newly diagnosed disease. Lower TCR Shannon entropy and fewer highly expanded clones were observed in persistent Graves' disease patients than in newly diagnosed patients, which suggested clonal expansion. Only the TCR beta chain was sequenced and analyzed. The small sample size was acknowledged by the authors as a limitation that may reduce accuracy. More public clonotypes were shared among persistent patients (roughly 3,000) than among newly diagnosed patients (roughly 1,000).

These records were also assigned to another study, of T cells in Graves' hyperthyroidism and ophthalmopathy. Reported in the second study: Stable Graves' hyperthyroidism was defined as no progression to ophthalmopathy during 18 months of follow-up. Hyperthyroidism patients were aged 18 to 65 years and newly diagnosed, with disease duration of less than 2 months. Exclusion was applied to patients with uncontrolled infections, other autoimmune diseases, pregnancy or lactation. Diagnoses relied on clinical symptoms, serum thyroxine and TRAb, thyroid ultrasound and orbital computed tomography. The first round of RT-PCR for the TCR CDR3 was performed with the HTBI primer set and the Qiagen OneStep RT-PCR kit. Blood samples also contained most of the expanded thyroid clonotypes (frequency above 0.001), which suggests that blood repertoires may reflect thyroid immune responses. A model built on a 13 V-J signature distinguished ophthalmopathy from stable hyperthyroidism, reaching 85% to 90% sensitivity and under 84% specificity in cross-validation and 80%/75% in testing. In validation, progression to ophthalmopathy was predicted by the model with more than 65% sensitivity and 72% to 80% specificity, a median of about 6.4 months before onset. To identify distinguishing TCR V-J signatures, a discovery cohort of 100 patients was used, comprising 43 with Graves' ophthalmopathy and 55 to 65 with stable Graves' hyperthyroidism. Whether ophthalmopathy could be predicted prospectively was tested in an independent validation cohort made up of under 20 hyperthyroidism patients plus 17 patients who later progressed to ophthalmopathy. For training and testing, the approximately 92 patients in the discovery cohort were randomly divided in a 7:3 ratio. Thyroid tissue and blood T-cell repertoires from six Graves' hyperthyroidism patients were also compared in the study. After sampling, hyperthyroidism patients received methimazole starting at 30 mg daily, and ophthalmopathy patients received high-dose intravenous methylprednisolone. A second multiplex PCR round built the libraries, followed by size selection and purification. The libraries were sequenced on an Illumina HiSeq2000 using paired-end 100 bp reads. SOAPnuke was used to process the raw data, throwing out any read that contained adapters or uncalled bases, had a mean Phred below 15, or lacked an exact constant-primer or identifier match. High-quality paired reads were merged with COPE v1.2.5, and unique nucleotide sequences were defined as clonotypes. MiTCR v1.1 was used to align clonotypes to the IMGT TRBV, TRBD and TRBJ reference segments. Only V-J combinations with frequency above 0.0001, covering about 99% of repertoires, were analysed. A TCS score was defined as the ratio of F50 (clonal expansion) to E x V (chaos), with BLOSUM62-based TCRdist applied between CDR3 peptides within each V-J. Welch's t-statistics and random forest reduced fewer than 550 V-J features to 10 to 15, which were used in a naive Bayes classifier (R e1071). No statistical method was used to fix the sample size in advance, and group allocation was not hidden from the investigators. The paper describes TCR Vbeta CDR3 sequencing of 135 peripheral blood samples, made up of about 41 ophthalmopathy patients, approximately 73 hyperthyroidism patients and about 17 progressor patients.

The origin of this receptor is a man aged 35 to 55 with Graves disease. Donor details come from another sample of the same person, matched by shared clones. The source material was peripheral blood mononuclear cells (PBMCs), sampled at new diagnosis, from a patient treated with antithyroid drugs. The V gene is TRBV7-9 and the J gene is TRBJ1-1; no D gene is confidently identified. The DNA sequence is TGTGCCAGCAGCTCAAGGACCCTTTCAGACACTGAAGCTTTCTTT. This encodes CASSSRTLSDTEAFF. The variable domain in full, with residues beyond the CDR3 obtained from the reference TRBV7-9 and TRBJ1-1 genes, is DTGVSQNPRHKITKRGQNVTFRCDPISEHNRLYWYRQTLGQGPEFLTYFQNEAQLEKSRLLSDRFSAERPKGSFSTLEIQRTEQGDSAMYLCASSSRTLSDTEAFFGQGTRLTVV.